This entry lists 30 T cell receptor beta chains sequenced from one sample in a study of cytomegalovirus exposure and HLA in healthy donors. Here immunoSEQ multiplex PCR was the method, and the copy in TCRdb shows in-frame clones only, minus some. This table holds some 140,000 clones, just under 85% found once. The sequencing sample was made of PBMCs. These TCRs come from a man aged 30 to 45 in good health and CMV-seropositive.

CDR3 protein: CASSLDTNYGYTF. In nucleotides, the CDR3 is TGTGCCAGCAGCTTAGACACCAACTATGGCTACACCTTC. J is TRBJ1-2 and V is TRBV7-9; D not resolved. The CDR3 sequence is 13 residues long. Trimming left V 1 base short and J 2 bases short, with 5 bases between. Germline lookup yields CDR1 SEHNR and CDR2 FQNEAQ (reference sequence).

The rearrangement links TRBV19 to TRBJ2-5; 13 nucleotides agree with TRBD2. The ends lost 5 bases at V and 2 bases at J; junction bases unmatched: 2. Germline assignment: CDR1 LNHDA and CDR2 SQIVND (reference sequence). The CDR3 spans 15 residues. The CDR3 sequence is CASSLTSGGQETQYF. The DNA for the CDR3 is TGTGCCAGTAGTTTGACTAGCGGGGGGCAAGAGACCCAGTACTTC.

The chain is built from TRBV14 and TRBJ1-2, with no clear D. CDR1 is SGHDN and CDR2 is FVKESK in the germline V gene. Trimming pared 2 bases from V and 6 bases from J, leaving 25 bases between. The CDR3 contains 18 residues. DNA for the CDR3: TGTGCCAGCAGCCAATACCCCCGGAGGGAGGGAAGGAGAGATGGCTACACCTTC. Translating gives CASSQYPRREGRRDGYTF.

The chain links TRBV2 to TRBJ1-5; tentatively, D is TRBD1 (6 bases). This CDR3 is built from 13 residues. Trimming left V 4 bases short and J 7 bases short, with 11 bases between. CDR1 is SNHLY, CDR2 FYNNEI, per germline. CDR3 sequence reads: CASSVRGGQPQHF. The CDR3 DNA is TGTGCCAGCAGTGTCAGGGGAGGGCAGCCCCAGCATTTT. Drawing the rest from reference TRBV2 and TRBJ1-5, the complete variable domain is EPEVTQTPSHQVTQMGQEVILRCVPISNHLYFYWYRQILGQKVEFLVSFYNNEISEKSEIFDDQFSVERPDGSNFTLKIRSTKLEDSAMYFCASSVRGGQPQHFGDGTRLSIL.

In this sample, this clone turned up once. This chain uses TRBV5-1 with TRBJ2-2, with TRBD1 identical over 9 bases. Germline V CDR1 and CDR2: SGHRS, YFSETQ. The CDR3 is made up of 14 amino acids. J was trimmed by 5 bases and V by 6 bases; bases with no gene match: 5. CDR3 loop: CASIGTGKTGELFF. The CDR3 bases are TGCGCCAGCATCGGGACAGGGAAAACCGGGGAGCTGTTTTTT. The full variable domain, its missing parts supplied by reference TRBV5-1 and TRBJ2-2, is KAGVTQTPRYLIKTRGQQVTLSCSPISGHRSVSWYQQTPGQGLQFLFEYFSETQRNKGNFPGRFSGRQFSNSRSEMNVSTLELGDSALYLCASIGTGKTGELFFGEGSRLTVL.

The CDR3 region has the DNA TGCGCCAGCAGGTCTACTGGTTACACCGGGGAGCTGTTTTTT. The encoded protein is CASRSTGYTGELFF. The chain employs TRBV5-1 and TRBJ2-2; D gene uncertain. Germline V lookup: CDR1 SGHRS, CDR2 YFSETQ. This CDR3 contains 14 residues. V was shortened by 5 bases and J by 3 bases, with 11 bases between the two germline ends.

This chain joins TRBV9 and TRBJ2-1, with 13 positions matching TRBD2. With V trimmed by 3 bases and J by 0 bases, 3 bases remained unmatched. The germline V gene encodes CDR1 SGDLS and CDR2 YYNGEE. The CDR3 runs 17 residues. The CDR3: CASSAGLAGSSYNEQFF. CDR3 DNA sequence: TGTGCCAGCAGCGCGGGACTAGCGGGGTCCTCCTACAATGAGCAGTTCTTC.

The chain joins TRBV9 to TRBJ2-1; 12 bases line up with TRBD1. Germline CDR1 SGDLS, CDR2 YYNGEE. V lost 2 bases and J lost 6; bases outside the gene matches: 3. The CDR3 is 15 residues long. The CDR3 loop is CASSVSGQGANEQFF. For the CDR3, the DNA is TGTGCCAGCAGCGTTTCGGGACAGGGGGCCAATGAGCAGTTCTTC.

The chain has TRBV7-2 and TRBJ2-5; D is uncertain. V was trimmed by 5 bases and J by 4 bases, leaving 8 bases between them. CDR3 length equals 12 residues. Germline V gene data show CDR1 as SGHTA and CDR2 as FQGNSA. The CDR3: CASSRVSETQYF. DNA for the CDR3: TGTGCCAGCAGCCGGGTCTCAGAGACCCAGTACTTC.

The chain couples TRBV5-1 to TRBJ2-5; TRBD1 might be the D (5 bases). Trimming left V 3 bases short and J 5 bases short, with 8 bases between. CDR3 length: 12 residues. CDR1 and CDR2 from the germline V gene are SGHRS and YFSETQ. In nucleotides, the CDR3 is TGCGCCAGCAGCTGGTACAGGGAGACCCAGTACTTC. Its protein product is CASSWYRETQYF. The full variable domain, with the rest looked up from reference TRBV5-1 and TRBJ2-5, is KAGVTQTPRYLIKTRGQQVTLSCSPISGHRSVSWYQQTPGQGLQFLFEYFSETQRNKGNFPGRFSGRQFSNSRSEMNVSTLELGDSALYLCASSWYRETQYFGPGTRLLVL.

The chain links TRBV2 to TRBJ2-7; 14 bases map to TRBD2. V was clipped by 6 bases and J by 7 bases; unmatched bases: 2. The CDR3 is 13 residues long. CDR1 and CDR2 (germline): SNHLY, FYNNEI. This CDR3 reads CASRRLAGGEQYF. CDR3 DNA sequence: TGTGCCAGCAGGAGACTAGCGGGGGGGGAGCAGTACTTC.

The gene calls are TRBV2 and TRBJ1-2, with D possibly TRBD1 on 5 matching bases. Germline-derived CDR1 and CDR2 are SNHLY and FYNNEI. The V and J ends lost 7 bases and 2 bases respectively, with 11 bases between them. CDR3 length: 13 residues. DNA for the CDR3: TGTGCCAGCACCCCGGAGGGGAACTATGGCTACACCTTC. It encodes CASTPEGNYGYTF.

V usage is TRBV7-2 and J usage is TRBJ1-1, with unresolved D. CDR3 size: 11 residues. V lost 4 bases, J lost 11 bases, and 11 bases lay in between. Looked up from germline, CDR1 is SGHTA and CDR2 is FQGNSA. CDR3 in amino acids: CASSSASGAFF. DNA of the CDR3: TGTGCCAGCAGCTCCGCCAGCGGTGCTTTCTTT.

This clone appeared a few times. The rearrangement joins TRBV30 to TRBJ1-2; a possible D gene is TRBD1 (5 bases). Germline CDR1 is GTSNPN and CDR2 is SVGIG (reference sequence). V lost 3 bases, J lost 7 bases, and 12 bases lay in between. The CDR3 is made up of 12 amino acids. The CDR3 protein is CAWRSGAGGYTF. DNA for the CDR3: TGTGCCTGGAGGTCTGGGGCTGGTGGCTACACCTTC.

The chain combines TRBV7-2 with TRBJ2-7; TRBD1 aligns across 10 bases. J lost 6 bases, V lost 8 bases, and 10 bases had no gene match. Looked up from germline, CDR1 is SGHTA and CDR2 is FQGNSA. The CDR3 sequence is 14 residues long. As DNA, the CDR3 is TGTGCCAGCTACGAATCGGGGACAGGGGTCGAGCAGTACTTC. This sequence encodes CASYESGTGVEQYF.

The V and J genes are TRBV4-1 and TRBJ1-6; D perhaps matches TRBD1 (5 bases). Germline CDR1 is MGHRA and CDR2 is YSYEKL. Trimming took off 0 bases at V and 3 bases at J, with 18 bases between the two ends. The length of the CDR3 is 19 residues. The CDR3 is CASSQETSGTDLYNSPLHF. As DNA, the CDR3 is TGCGCCAGCAGCCAAGAGACAAGCGGGACGGACCTCTATAATTCACCCCTCCACTTT.

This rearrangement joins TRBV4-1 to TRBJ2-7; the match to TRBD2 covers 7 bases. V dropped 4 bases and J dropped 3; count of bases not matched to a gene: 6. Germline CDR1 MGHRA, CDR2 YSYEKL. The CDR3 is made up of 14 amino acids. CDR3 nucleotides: TGCGCCAGCAGCCGTGGAGCGGGAAGCTACGAGCAGTACTTC. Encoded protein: CASSRGAGSYEQYF.

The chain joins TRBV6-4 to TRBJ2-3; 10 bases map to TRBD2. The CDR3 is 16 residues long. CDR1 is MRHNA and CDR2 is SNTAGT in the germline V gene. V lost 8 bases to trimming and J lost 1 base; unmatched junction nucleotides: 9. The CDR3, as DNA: TGTGCCAGCCTAGGACTAGCGGTGACTTGCACAGATACGCAGTATTTT. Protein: CASLGLAVTCTDTQYF.

This CDR3 reads CAWSEDIYYGYTF. The CDR3, as DNA: TGTGCCTGGAGTGAGGACATATACTATGGCTACACCTTC. The V and J genes are TRBV30 and TRBJ1-2, with D perhaps TRBD1 (5 bases). The CDR3 spans 13 residues. Germline V gene data show CDR1 as GTSNPN and CDR2 as SVGIG (reference sequence). V dropped 1 base and J dropped 3 bases, with 9 bases sitting between them.

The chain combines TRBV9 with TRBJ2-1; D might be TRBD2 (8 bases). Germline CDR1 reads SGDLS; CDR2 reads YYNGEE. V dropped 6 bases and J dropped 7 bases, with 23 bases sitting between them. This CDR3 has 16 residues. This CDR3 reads CASTPGGTRGQNEQFF. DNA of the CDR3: TGTGCCAGCACCCCCGGGGGGACTAGGGGGCAGAATGAGCAGTTCTTC.

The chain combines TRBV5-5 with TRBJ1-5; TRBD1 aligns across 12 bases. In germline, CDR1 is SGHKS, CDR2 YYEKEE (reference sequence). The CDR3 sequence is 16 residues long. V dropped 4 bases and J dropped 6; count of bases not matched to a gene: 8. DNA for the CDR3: TGTGCCAGCAGCCCGGGACAGGGGGCATCGGCTCAGCCCCAGCATTTT. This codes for CASSPGQGASAQPQHF.

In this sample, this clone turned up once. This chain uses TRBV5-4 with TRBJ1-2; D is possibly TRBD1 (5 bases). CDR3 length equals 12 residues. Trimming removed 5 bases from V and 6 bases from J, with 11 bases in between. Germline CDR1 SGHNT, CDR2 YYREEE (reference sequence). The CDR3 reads CASRTRGDGYTF. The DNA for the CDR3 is TGTGCCAGCAGAACAAGGGGCGATGGCTACACCTTC.

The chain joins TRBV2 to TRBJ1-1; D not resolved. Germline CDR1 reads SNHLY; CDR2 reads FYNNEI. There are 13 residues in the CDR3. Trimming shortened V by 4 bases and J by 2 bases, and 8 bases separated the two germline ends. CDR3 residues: CASSGELNTEAFF. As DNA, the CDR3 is TGTGCCAGCAGTGGGGAGCTAAACACTGAAGCTTTCTTT.

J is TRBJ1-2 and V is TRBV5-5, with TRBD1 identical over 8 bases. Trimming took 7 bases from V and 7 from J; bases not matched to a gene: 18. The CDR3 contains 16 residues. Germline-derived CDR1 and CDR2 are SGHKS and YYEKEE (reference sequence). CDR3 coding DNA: TGTGCCAGCGGAATTTGGACAGGGAGCTCCCTCCCTGGCTACACCTTC. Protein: CASGIWTGSSLPGYTF.

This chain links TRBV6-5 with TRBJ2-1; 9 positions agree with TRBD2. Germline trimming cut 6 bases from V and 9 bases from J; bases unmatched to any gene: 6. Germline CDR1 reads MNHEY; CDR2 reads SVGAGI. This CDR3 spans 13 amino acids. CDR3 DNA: TGTGCCAGCAGGGCGGGGGGGCGCGTTGAGCAGTTCTTC. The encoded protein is CASRAGGRVEQFF.

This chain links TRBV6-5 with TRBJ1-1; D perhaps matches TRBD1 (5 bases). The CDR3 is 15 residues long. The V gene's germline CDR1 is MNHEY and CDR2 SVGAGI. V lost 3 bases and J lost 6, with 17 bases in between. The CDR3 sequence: CASSYQGLYRAEAFF. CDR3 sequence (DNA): TGTGCCAGCAGTTATCAGGGCCTCTATCGTGCTGAAGCTTTCTTT.

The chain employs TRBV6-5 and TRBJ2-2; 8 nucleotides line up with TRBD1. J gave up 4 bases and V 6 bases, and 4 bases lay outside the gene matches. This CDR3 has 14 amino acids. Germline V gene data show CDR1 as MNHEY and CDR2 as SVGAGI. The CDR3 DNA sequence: TGTGCCAGCAGACGGACAGGGATCACCGGGGAGCTGTTTTTT. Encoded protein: CASRRTGITGELFF.

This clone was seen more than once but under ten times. CDR3 loop: CASSSDRAEQYF. The CDR3 coding sequence is TGTGCCAGCAGCTCGGACAGGGCCGAGCAGTACTTC. The V call is TRBV7-2, the J call TRBJ2-7; 8 bases agree with TRBD1. CDR1 and CDR2 from the germline V gene are SGHTA and FQGNSA. The V segment lost 4 bases and the J segment 6 bases; nucleotides outside the gene matches: 2. CDR3 length: 12 residues.

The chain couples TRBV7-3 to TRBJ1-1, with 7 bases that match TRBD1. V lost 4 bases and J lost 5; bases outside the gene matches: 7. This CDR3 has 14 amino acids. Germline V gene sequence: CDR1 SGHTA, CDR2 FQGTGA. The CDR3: CASSSGQSETEAFF. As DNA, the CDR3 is TGTGCCAGCAGCTCGGGACAGTCCGAGACTGAAGCTTTCTTT.

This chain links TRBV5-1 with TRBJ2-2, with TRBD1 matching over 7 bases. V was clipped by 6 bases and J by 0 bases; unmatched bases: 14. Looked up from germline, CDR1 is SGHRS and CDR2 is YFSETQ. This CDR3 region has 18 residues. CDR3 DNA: TGCGCCAGCACCATGGGCGGGTTCCAGGGGGCGAACACCGGGGAGCTGTTTTTT. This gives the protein CASTMGGFQGANTGELFF.